Each of the 16 T cell receptor beta chains below was sequenced from the same sample in a study of T-cell memory formation after mild COVID-19. TCRdb re-derived calls from the 5' RACE reads in MiXCR, one entry per CDR3 protein. The sample yields about 260,000 distinct CDR3 sequences, over 15% seen once. The sample taken for sequencing was PBMCs or a T cell subset sorted from them (not recorded which). Receptors were obtained from a man aged 18 to 30 who had mild COVID-19 (a few samples of this study predate the infection). Cell type and time point are not known.

J is TRBJ2-2 and V is TRBV2, with TRBD1 matching 7 bases. Germline CDR1 is SNHLY and CDR2 is FYNNEI. Trimming cost V 4 bases and J 2 bases; bases outside gene matches: 4. This CDR3 comprises 15 residues. The CDR3 coding sequence is TGTGCCAGCAGTGGACAGGGTGCAAACACCGGGGAGCTGTTTTTT. Translated, it gives CASSGQGANTGELFF.

The rearrangement uses TRBV7-2 and TRBJ1-1; D is unresolved. This CDR3 spans 13 amino acids. The germline CDR1 and CDR2 sequences are SGHTA and FQGNSA. The germline V and J ends were trimmed by 2 bases and 11 bases, with 15 bases remaining between them. The CDR3 sequence: CASSLSFWTGAFF. The CDR3 nucleotides are TGTGCCAGCAGCTTATCGTTTTGGACTGGCGCTTTCTTT.

The V gene is TRBV6-2 or TRBV6-3, the J gene TRBJ2-1; tentatively, D is TRBD2 (5 bases). V was cut by 2 bases and J by 4 bases, with 9 bases left in between. CDR1 is MNHEY, CDR2 SVGEGT, per germline. The CDR3 covers 14 residues. The CDR3 reads CASSYTDWYNEQFF. CDR3 DNA sequence: TGTGCCAGCAGTTACACGGACTGGTACAATGAGCAGTTCTTC.

The CDR3 region has the DNA TGCAGTGCTAGGGGGGTCAGCTCTGGGGCCAACGTCCTGACTTTC. The encoded protein is CSARGVSSGANVLTF. The chain uses TRBV20-1 and TRBJ2-6, with D tentatively TRBD1 or TRBD2 (5 bases each). The V gene lost 3 bases and the J gene lost 0 bases, with 9 bases spanning the gap. The V gene's germline CDR1 is DFQATT and CDR2 SNEGSKA (reference sequence). This CDR3 has 15 residues.

This clonotype appeared a few times. As DNA, the CDR3 is TGTGCCAGCAGCGCATGGACTAGCCGTAAGACCATGGGCACAGATACGCAGTATTTT. It yields the protein CASSAWTSRKTMGTDTQYF. The chain has TRBV7-8 and TRBJ2-3; 8 bases map to TRBD2. V shed 5 bases and J 1 base; nucleotides not matched to a gene: 17. The CDR3 runs 19 residues. Germline V gene sequence: CDR1 SGHVS, CDR2 FQNEAQ.

The CDR3 loop reads CASSPPGGRRNTEAFF. The CDR3 bases are TGCGCCAGCAGCCCCCCGGGGGGGCGTCGGAACACTGAAGCTTTCTTT. The chain uses TRBV4-1 and TRBJ1-1; tentative D call: TRBD1 (6 bases). Germline assignment: CDR1 MGHRA and CDR2 YSYEKL. This CDR3 contains 16 residues. Trimming stripped 4 bases from V and 1 base from J, with 16 bases between.

A few counts support this clonotype. The chain is built from TRBV7-2 and TRBJ2-1, with D hard to call. Germline CDR1 reads SGHTA; CDR2 reads FQGNSA. The CDR3 is 13 amino acids. Between the trimmed V and J ends, which lost 3 bases and 7 bases, there was a span of 10 bases. The CDR3 DNA follows: TGTGCCAGCAGCTTGCTAGTAGGGAATGAGCAGTTCTTC. It is translated as CASSLLVGNEQFF.

The sample holds many counts of this clonotype. The rearrangement joins TRBV5-1 to TRBJ2-1; TRBD1 agrees at 9 bases. The V gene end was trimmed by 7 bases and the J gene end by 6 bases; junction bases not matched to a gene: 14. Germline lookup yields CDR1 SGHRS and CDR2 YFSETQ. The CDR3 is 16 residues long. In DNA form, the CDR3 reads TGCGCCAGCGGGACGCACCCGGGACAGGGTAGCAATGAGCAGTTCTTC. Translating it yields CASGTHPGQGSNEQFF.

V is TRBV5-1 and J is TRBJ2-7, with TRBD2 matching over 10 bases. With V trimmed by 4 bases and J by 5 bases, 3 bases remained unmatched. The CDR3 consists of 13 residues. CDR1 and CDR2 from the germline V gene are SGHRS and YFSETQ. Here the CDR3 reads CASSRTSGDEQYV. Here the CDR3 DNA reads TGCGCCAGCAGCCGTACTAGCGGGGACGAGCAGTACGTC.

This clonotype was recorded a few times. The chain combines TRBV5-1 with TRBJ2-7, with 8 bases identical to TRBD1. The germline gives CDR1 SGHRS, CDR2 YFSETQ. V shed 5 bases, J shed 2 bases, and the junction held 12 bases outside the gene matches. This CDR3 is 16 amino acids long. The CDR3 DNA sequence: TGCGCCAGCAGGGGTGAAGGGGGGACAGGACCCTACGAGCAGTACTTC. Amino acids: CASRGEGGTGPYEQYF.

V usage is TRBV7-2 and J usage is TRBJ2-2; 7 bases are a match to TRBD1. This CDR3 has 15 residues. Per the germline V gene, CDR1 is SGHTA and CDR2 is FQGNSA. V dropped 5 bases and J dropped 4; count of bases not matched to a gene: 7. CDR3 DNA: TGTGCCAGCAGCCCACAGGGGCGTGGCACCGGGGAGCTGTTTTTT. Protein product: CASSPQGRGTGELFF.

V and J are TRBV7-3 and TRBJ2-3; no clear D gene. The germline V gene encodes CDR1 SGHTA and CDR2 FQGTGA. This CDR3 is built from 13 residues. V was clipped by 7 bases and J by 4 bases, with 12 bases between them. The CDR3 bases are TGTGCCAGCACCTACGGGCCGGCAGATACGCAGTATTTT. Amino acid sequence: CASTYGPADTQYF.

This clonotype has ten or more counts. This CDR3 reads CASSLSGPSLGETQYF. DNA for the CDR3: TGTGCCAGCAGCTTATCGGGACCTAGTCTGGGGGAGACCCAGTACTTC. This chain connects TRBV7-3 to TRBJ2-5; D is perhaps TRBD1 or TRBD2 (5 bases each). The CDR3 loop spans 16 amino acids. Germline V gene data show CDR1 as SGHTA and CDR2 as FQGTGA. Trimming stripped 2 bases from V and 5 bases from J, with 18 bases between.

This clonotype was observed a few times. The rearrangement joins TRBV2 to TRBJ2-7; D unresolved. This CDR3 is 11 amino acids long. V was cut by 8 bases and J by 2 bases, with 7 bases left in between. Germline CDR1 and CDR2: SNHLY and FYNNEI. The CDR3 region has the DNA TGTGCCAGCGACGGCACCTACGAGCAGTACTTC. It codes for CASDGTYEQYF. Drawing the rest from reference TRBV2 and TRBJ2-7, the complete variable domain is EPEVTQTPSHQVTQMGQEVILRCVPISNHLYFYWYRQILGQKVEFLVSFYNNEISEKSEIFDDQFSVERPDGSNFTLKIRSTKLEDSAMYFCASDGTYEQYFGPGTRLTVT.

This clonotype was observed a handful of times. The chain couples TRBV6-5 to TRBJ2-2; 12 nucleotides match TRBD1. The CDR3 has 19 residues. Unmatched junction bases numbered 9, after V lost 4 bases and J lost 0 bases. Germline CDR1 reads MNHEY; CDR2 reads SVGAGI. The CDR3 bases are TGTGCCAGCAGTTGGGAGGGACAGGGGGCTTGGGCGAACACCGGGGAGCTGTTTTTT. Translating gives CASSWEGQGAWANTGELFF.

A few counts support this clonotype. The rearrangement joins TRBV7-2 to TRBJ1-1; D not resolved. The germline gives CDR1 SGHTA, CDR2 FQGNSA. Trimming took off 5 bases at V and 3 bases at J, with 13 bases between the two ends. The CDR3 covers 14 residues. This CDR3 is CASSRLGSHTEAFF. In DNA form, the CDR3 reads TGTGCCAGCAGCCGCCTTGGGTCCCACACTGAAGCTTTCTTT.